Sequencing of this T cell receptor beta chain was carried out in a study of beta chain features in type 1 diabetes. In the study overall: In all, 107,917,701 sorted cells from all samples were analyzed.

There are a few counts of this clone. As yet, its antigen is unknown. CDR1 is SGHNT and CDR2 is YYREEE in the germline V gene (reference sequence). The CDR3 is 13 residues long. V gave up 3 bases and J gave up 3 bases, with 9 bases separating them. Expressed TCRB transcripts were sequenced because the isolated RNA had all been reverse transcribed beforehand. Libraries were prepared by immunoSEQ multiplex PCR; TCRdb keeps only in-frame clonotypes and omits some of them. The profile shows roughly 260,000 clones, about a fifth of them singletons. One heparinised draw of blood, averaging around 120 mL, came from each donor. Purity exceeding 95% was reached by all sorted populations. Overall study findings and caveats: The naive, central memory and Treg TCRB repertoires looked more alike in patients than they did in healthy donors. Moderate but significant shortening of TCRB CDR3s was recorded in all four CD4+ subsets from Type 1 diabetes patients.

This TCR came from a woman between 40 and 55 years old with type 1 diabetes. Sequenced material: naive CD4+ T cells from blood. The V gene is TRBV5-4, the J gene TRBJ1-1, with D unclear. This CDR3 reads CASSYPSDTEAFF. CDR3 in DNA: TGTGCCAGCAGCTACCCCAGTGACACTGAAGCTTTCTTT.